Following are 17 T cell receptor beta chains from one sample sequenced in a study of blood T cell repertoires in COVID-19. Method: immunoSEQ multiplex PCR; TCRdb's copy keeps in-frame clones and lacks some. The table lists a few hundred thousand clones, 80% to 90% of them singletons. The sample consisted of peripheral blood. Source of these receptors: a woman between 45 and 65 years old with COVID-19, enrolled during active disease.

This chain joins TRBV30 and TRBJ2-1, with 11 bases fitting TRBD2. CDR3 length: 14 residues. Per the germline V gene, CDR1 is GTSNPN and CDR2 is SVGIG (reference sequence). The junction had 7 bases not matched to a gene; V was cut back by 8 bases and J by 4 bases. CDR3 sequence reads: CARGTSGAYNEQFF. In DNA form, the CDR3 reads TGTGCCCGAGGGACTAGCGGAGCGTACAATGAGCAGTTCTTC.

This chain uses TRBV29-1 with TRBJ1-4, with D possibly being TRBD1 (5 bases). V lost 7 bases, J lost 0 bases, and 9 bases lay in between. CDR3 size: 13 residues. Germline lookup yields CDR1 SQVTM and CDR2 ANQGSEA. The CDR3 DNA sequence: TGCAGCGCCCAGGGTGCAACTAATGAAAAACTGTTTTTT. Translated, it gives CSAQGATNEKLFF.

The CDR3 DNA is TGTGCCAGCAGTTCACGGGACACTGGAAACACCATATATTTT. Translation gives CASSSRDTGNTIYF. J is TRBJ1-3 and V is TRBV27, with a possible D match to TRBD1 (6 bases). V was pared by 4 bases and J by 2 bases, with 9 bases between. CDR3 length equals 14 residues. CDR1 and CDR2 from the germline V gene are MNHEY and SMNVEV (reference sequence).

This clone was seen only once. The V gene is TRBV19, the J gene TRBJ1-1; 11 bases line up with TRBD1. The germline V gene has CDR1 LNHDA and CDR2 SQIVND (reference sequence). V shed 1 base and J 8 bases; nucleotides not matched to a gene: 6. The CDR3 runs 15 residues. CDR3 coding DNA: TGTGCCAGTAGTATAGGAGGACAGGGGGCGGTCGAAGCTTTCTTT. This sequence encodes CASSIGGQGAVEAFF.

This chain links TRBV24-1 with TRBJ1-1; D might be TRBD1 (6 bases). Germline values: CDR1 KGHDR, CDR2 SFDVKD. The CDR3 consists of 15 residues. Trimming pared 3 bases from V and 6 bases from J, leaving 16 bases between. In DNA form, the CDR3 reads TGTGCCACCAGTGATCCCCGACAGGTTAACCCTGAAGCTTTCTTT. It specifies CATSDPRQVNPEAFF.

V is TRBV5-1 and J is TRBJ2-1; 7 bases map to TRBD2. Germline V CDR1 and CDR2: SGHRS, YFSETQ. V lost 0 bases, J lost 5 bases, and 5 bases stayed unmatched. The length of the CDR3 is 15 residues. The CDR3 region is CASSLGLAANNEQFF. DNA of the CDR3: TGCGCCAGCAGCTTGGGACTAGCAGCTAACAATGAGCAGTTCTTC.

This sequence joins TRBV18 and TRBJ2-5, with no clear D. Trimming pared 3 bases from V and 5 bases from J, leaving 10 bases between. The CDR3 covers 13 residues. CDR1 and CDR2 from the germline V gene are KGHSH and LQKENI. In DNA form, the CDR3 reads TGTGCCAGCTCACCGAGAACCGTTGAGACCCAGTACTTC. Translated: CASSPRTVETQYF.

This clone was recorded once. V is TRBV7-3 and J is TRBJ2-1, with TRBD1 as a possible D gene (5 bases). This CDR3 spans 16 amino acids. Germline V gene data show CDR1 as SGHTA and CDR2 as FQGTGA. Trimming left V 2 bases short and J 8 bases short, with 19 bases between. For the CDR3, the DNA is TGTGCCAGCAGCTTATCCCCTGCCACAGGCAAGCATGAGCAGTTCTTC. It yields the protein CASSLSPATGKHEQFF.

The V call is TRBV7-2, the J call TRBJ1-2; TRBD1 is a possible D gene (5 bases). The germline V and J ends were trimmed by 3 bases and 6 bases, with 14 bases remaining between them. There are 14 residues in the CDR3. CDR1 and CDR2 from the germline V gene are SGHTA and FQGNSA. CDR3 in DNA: TGTGCCAGCAGCTTGGGGCGGAGTTTGGATGGCTACACCTTC. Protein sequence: CASSLGRSLDGYTF.

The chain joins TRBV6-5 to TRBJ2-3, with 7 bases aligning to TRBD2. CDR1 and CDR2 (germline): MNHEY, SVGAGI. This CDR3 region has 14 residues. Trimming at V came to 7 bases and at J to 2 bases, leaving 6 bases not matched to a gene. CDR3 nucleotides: TGTGCCAGCACATGGCGGGAGAACACAGATACGCAGTATTTT. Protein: CASTWRENTDTQYF.

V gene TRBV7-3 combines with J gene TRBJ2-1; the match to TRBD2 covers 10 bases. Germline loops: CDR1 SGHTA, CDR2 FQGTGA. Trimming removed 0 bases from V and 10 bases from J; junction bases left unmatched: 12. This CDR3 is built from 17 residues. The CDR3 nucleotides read TGTGCCAGCAGCTTAACCCTTGTAACGGGACTAGCGACGGAGCAGTTCTTC. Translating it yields CASSLTLVTGLATEQFF.

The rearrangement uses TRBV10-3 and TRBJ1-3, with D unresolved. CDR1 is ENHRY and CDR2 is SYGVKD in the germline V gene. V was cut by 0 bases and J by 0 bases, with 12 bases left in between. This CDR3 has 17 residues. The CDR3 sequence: CAISESETQNSGNTIYF. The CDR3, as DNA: TGTGCCATCAGTGAGTCGGAGACGCAGAACTCTGGAAACACCATATATTTT.

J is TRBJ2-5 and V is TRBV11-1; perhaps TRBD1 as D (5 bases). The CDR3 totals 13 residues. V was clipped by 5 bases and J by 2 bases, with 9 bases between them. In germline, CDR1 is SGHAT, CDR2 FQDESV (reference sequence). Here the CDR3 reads CASSPDRQETQYF. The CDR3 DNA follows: TGTGCCAGCAGCCCCGACAGACAAGAGACCCAGTACTTC.

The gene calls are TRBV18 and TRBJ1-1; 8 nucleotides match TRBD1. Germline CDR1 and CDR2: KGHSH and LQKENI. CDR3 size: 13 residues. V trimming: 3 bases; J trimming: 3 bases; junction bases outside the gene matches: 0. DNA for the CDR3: TGTGCCAGCTCACCGGACAGGGACACTGAAGCTTTCTTT. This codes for CASSPDRDTEAFF.

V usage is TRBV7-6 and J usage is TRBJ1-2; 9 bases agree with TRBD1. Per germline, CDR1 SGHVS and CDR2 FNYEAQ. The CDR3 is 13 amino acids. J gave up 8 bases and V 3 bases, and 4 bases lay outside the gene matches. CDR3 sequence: CASSLTTGGGYTF. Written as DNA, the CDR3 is TGTGCCAGCAGCTTGACCACAGGGGGCGGCTACACCTTC.

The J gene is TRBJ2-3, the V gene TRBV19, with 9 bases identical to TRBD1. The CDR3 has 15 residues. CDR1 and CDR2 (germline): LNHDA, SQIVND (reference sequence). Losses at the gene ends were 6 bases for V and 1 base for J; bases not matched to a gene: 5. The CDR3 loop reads CASRRGQGRTDTQYF. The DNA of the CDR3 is TGTGCCAGTAGGAGGGGACAGGGCCGCACAGATACGCAGTATTTT. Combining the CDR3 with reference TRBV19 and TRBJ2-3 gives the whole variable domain DGGITQSPKYLFRKEGQNVTLSCEQNLNHDAMYWYRQDPGQGLRLIYYSQIVNDFQKGDIAEGYSVSREKKESFPLTVTSAQKNPTAFYLCASRRGQGRTDTQYFGPGTRLTVL.

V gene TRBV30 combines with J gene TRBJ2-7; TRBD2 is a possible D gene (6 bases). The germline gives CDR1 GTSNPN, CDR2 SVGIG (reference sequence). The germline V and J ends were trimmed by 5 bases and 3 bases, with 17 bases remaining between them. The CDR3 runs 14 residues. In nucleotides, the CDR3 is TGTGCCTGGGCTCTGAATAGCGGTTACTACGAGCAGTACTTC. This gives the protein CAWALNSGYYEQYF.